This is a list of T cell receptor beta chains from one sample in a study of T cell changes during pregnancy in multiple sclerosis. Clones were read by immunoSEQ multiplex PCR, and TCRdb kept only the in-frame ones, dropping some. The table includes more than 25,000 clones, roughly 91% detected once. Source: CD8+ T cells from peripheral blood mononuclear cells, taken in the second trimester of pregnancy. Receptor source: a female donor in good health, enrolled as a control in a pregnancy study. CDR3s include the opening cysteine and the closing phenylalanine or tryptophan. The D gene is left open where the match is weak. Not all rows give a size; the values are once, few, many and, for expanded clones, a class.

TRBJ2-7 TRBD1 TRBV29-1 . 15 CSVEAATGGSYEQYF TGCAGCGTTGAAGCCGCAACAGGGGGAAGCTACGAGCAGTACTTC
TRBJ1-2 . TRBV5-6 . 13 CASSLGSSMGYTF TGTGCCAGCAGCTTGGGGAGTTCGATGGGCTACACCTTC
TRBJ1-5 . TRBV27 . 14 CASTPGGGHQPQHF TGTGCCAGCACCCCCGGGGGGGGCCATCAGCCCCAGCATTTT
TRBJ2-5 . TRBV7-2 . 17 CASSLFAGREYQETQYF TGTGCCAGCAGCTTATTCGCTGGTCGGGAGTACCAAGAGACCCAGTACTTC
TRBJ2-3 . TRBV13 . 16 CASSLRGGVHTDTQYF TGTGCCAGCAGCTTAAGGGGCGGGGTGCACACAGATACGCAGTATTTT
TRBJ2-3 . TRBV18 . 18 CASSLVEGREHSTDTQYF TGTGCCAGCTCACTTGTAGAGGGAAGGGAGCACAGCACAGATACGCAGTATTTT
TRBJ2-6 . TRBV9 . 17 CASSVVYRGSGANVLTF TGTGCCAGCAGCGTAGTCTATCGAGGCTCTGGGGCCAACGTCCTGACTTTC
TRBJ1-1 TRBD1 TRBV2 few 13 CASTGQGDTEAFF TGTGCCAGCACGGGACAGGGGGACACTGAAGCTTTCTTT
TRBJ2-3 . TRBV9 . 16 CASNSRGGAITDTQYF TGTGCCAGCAACTCAAGGGGGGGGGCAATCACAGATACGCAGTATTTT
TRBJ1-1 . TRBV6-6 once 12 CASSLLNTEAFF TGTGCCAGCAGTTTATTGAACACTGAAGCTTTCTTT
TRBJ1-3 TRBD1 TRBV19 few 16 CASSPPTGVVGNTIYF TGTGCCAGTAGTCCACCGACAGGGGTTGTTGGAAACACCATATATTTT
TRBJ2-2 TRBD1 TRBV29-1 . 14 CSVEGRGYTGELFF TGCAGCGTTGAGGGCAGGGGGTACACCGGGGAGCTGTTTTTT
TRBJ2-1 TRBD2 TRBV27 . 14 CASSLSGGLGEQFF TGTGCCAGCAGTTTAAGCGGGGGGTTGGGTGAGCAGTTCTTC
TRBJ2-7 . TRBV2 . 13 CASKEPPGNEQYF TGTGCCAGCAAGGAACCTCCGGGGAACGAGCAGTACTTC
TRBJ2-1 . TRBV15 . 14 CATIAEFGVGEQFF TGTGCCACCATCGCGGAATTCGGGGTCGGTGAGCAGTTCTTC
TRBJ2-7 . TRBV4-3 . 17 CASSSGRVGRGEYEQYF TGCGCCAGCTCCTCGGGAAGGGTAGGCAGGGGGGAGTACGAGCAGTACTTC
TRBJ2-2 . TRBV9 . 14 CASSVGHNTGELFF TGTGCCAGCAGCGTTGGACACAACACCGGGGAGCTGTTTTTT
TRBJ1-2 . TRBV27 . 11 CASSNSYGYTF TGTGCCAGCAGTAACAGCTATGGCTACACCTTC
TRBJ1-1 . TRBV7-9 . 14 CASRLGRGNTEAFF TGTGCCAGCAGGTTAGGAAGGGGAAACACTGAAGCTTTCTTT
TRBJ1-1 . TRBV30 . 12 CAWSVGYTEAFF TGTGCCTGGAGTGTTGGCTACACTGAAGCTTTCTTT
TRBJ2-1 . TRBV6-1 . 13 CASSRESHNEQFF TGTGCCAGCAGCCGGGAAAGCCACAATGAGCAGTTCTTC
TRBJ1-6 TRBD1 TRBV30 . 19 CAWSGPHPITGGEDSPLHF TGTGCCTGGAGTGGACCGCACCCGATAACAGGGGGCGAGGATTCACCCCTCCACTTT
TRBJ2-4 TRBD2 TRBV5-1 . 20 CASSFWTSGGAGGVKNIQYF TGCGCCAGCAGCTTTTGGACTAGCGGGGGGGCTGGTGGAGTCAAAAACATTCAGTACTTC
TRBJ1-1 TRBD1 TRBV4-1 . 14 CASGETGEATEAFF TGCGCCAGCGGCGAGACAGGGGAGGCCACTGAAGCTTTCTTT
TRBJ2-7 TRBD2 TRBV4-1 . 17 CASSQTAVAGISYEQYF TGCGCCAGCAGCCAAACAGCGGTAGCGGGTATCTCCTACGAGCAGTACTTC
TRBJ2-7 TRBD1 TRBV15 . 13 CATSRDRSYEQYF TGTGCCACCAGCAGGGACAGGTCCTACGAGCAGTACTTC
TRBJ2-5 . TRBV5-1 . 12 CASSLTGETQYF TGCGCCAGCAGCTTGACCGGTGAGACCCAGTACTTC
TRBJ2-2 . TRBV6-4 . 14 CASRRGKNTGELFF TGTGCCAGCAGACGAGGGAAAAACACCGGGGAGCTGTTTTTT
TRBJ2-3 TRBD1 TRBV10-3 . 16 CAISEPPGQGTDTQYF TGTGCCATCAGTGAGCCGCCGGGACAGGGGACAGATACGCAGTATTTT
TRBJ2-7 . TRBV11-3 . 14 CASSFGFSSYEQYF TGTGCCAGCAGCTTCGGGTTCAGCTCCTACGAGCAGTACTTC
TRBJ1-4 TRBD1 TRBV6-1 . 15 CASRPDPTGDEKLFF TGTGCCAGCAGACCAGATCCGACAGGGGATGAAAAACTGTTTTTT
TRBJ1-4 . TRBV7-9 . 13 CASSFATNEKLFF TGTGCCAGCAGCTTCGCAACTAATGAAAAACTGTTTTTT
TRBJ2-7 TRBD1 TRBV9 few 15 CASSVGQGDSYEQYF TGTGCCAGCAGCGTAGGACAGGGGGACAGCTACGAGCAGTACTTC
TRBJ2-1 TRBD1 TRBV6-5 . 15 CASSPTGGVLDEQFF TGTGCCAGCAGTCCGACAGGGGGCGTTTTAGATGAGCAGTTCTTC
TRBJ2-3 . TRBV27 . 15 CASSLLGPSTDTQYF TGTGCCAGCAGTCTCCTAGGCCCTAGCACAGATACGCAGTATTTT
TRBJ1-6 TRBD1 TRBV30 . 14 CAWSWDRGGSPLHF TGTGCCTGGAGTTGGGACAGGGGAGGATCACCCCTCCACTTT
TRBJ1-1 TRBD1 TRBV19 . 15 CASRPWTGGVTEAFF TGTGCCAGTAGACCCTGGACAGGGGGCGTCACTGAAGCTTTCTTT
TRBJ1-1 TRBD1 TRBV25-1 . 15 CASSDPGQGGTEAFF TGTGCCAGCAGTGATCCCGGACAGGGTGGAACTGAAGCTTTCTTT
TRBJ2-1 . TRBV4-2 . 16 CASSQFSTGEGNEQFF TGTGCCAGCAGCCAATTTTCGACAGGGGAGGGCAATGAGCAGTTCTTC
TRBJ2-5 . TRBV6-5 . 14 CASSYVGSQETQYF TGTGCCAGCAGTTACGTTGGGAGTCAAGAGACCCAGTACTTC
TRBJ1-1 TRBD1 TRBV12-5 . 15 CASGSARTGNTEAFF TGTGCTAGTGGTTCAGCCCGGACAGGGAACACTGAAGCTTTCTTT
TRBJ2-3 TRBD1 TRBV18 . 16 CASSRGQGLRADTQYF TGTGCCAGCTCACGAGGACAGGGTTTGCGGGCAGATACGCAGTATTTT
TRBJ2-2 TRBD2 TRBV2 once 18 CASRTWTSYLGDTGELFF TGTGCCAGCAGAACCTGGACTAGCTATTTGGGGGACACCGGGGAGCTGTTTTTT
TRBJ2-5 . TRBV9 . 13 CASRWSGQETQYF TGTGCCAGCCGCTGGAGTGGCCAAGAGACCCAGTACTTC
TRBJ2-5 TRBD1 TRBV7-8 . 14 CASSLQGVQETQYF TGTGCCAGCAGCTTACAGGGGGTCCAAGAGACCCAGTACTTC
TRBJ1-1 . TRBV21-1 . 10 CASSNRGAFF TGTGCCAGCAGCAACAGGGGAGCTTTCTTT
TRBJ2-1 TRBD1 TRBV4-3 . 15 CASSQGGTAYNEQFF TGCGCCAGCAGCCAAGGGGGGACAGCATACAATGAGCAGTTCTTC
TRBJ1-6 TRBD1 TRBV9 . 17 CASSVDVIQGEDSPLHF TGTGCCAGCAGCGTGGACGTAATTCAGGGGGAAGATTCACCCCTCCACTTT
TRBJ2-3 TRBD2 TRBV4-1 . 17 CASSQAGSGRGTDTQYF TGCGCCAGCAGCCAAGCCGGGTCGGGGAGGGGCACAGATACGCAGTATTTT
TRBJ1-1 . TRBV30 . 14 CAWTVLWGGTEAFF TGTGCCTGGACTGTACTGTGGGGAGGGACTGAAGCTTTCTTT
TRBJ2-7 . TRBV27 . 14 CASSFGRGFGEQYF TGTGCCAGCAGTTTTGGGAGGGGGTTCGGCGAGCAGTACTTC
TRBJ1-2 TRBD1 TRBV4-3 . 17 CASSHGQGGGSFYGYTF TGCGCCAGCAGCCACGGACAGGGCGGAGGTTCTTTCTATGGCTACACCTTC
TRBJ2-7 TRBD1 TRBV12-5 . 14 CASGLGSDRAEQYF TGTGCTAGTGGTTTGGGATCGGACAGGGCCGAGCAGTACTTC